This TCR beta chain was sequenced during a study of T cell repertoires in cytomegalovirus infection. TCRdb re-called the reads with MiXCR, one entry per CDR3 protein. This sample has 100,000 to 150,000 distinct CDR3 sequences, with roughly a third found just once. This clonotype was detected ten times or more. Its antigen is not identified. The germline V gene has CDR1 SGHTA and CDR2 FQGNSA. The V gene lost 5 bases and the J gene lost 0 bases, with 11 bases spanning the gap. The CDR3 is made up of 15 amino acids. The sequencing used CD8+ T cells from cultured PBMCs, collected from culture after CMV antigen stimulation. This chain connects TRBV7-2 to TRBJ2-1; no reliable D call. The TCR sequence derives from a human donor in good health (CMV status not recorded). Some clones in this sample may be carry-over from other donors' samples. CDR3 DNA sequence: TGTGCCAGCAGCCCTACCATGAGCTCCTACAATGAGCAGTTCTTC. This translates into CASSPTMSSYNEQFF.